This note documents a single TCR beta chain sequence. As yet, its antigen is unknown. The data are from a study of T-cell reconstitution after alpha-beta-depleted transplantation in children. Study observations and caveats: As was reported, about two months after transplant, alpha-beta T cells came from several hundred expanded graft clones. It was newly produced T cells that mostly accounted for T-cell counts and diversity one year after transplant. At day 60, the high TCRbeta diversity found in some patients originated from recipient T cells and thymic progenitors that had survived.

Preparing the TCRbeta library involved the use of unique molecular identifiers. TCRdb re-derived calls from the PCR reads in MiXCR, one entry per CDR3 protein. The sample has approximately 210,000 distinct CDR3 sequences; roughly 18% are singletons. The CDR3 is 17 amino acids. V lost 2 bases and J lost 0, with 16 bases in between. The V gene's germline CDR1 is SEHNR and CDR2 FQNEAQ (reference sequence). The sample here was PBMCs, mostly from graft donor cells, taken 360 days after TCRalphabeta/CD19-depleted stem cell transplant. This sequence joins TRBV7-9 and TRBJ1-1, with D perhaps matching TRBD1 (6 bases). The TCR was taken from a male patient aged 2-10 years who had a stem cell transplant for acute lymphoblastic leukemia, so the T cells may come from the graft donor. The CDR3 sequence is CASSLILGWDMNTEAFF. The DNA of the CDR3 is TGTGCCAGCAGCTTAATATTGGGGTGGGACATGAACACTGAAGCTTTCTTT.